This TCR beta chain was retrieved from a study of blood T cell repertoires in COVID-19. In the original processing: Reference gene primer amplification gave nucleated cell count estimates. Measured with immunoSEQ multiplex PCR; TCRdb has only the in-frame clones, and not every one. D and trimming come from the DNA, and the V and J calls and clone size come from that table. The sample holds around 200,000 clones, 90% seen once. The sample consisted of peripheral blood. The sequence was obtained from a middle-aged man with acute or convalescent COVID-19.

CDR3 sequence: CASSPREQGFGNQPQHF. In nucleotides, the CDR3 is TGTGCCAGCTCACCACGAGAACAGGGATTCGGCAATCAGCCCCAGCATTTT. J is TRBJ1-5 and V is TRBV18; weak D call: TRBD1 (6 bases). The CDR3 runs 17 residues. Trimming took off 1 base at V and 2 bases at J, with 15 bases between the two ends. Germline-derived CDR1 and CDR2 are KGHSH and LQKENI. The whole variable domain, remainder taken from reference TRBV18 and TRBJ1-5, is NAGVMQNPRHLVRRRGQEARLRCSPMKGHSHVYWYRQLPEEGLKFMVYLQKENIIDESGMPKERFSAEFPKEGPSILRIQQVVRGDSAAYFCASSPREQGFGNQPQHFGDGTRLSIL.